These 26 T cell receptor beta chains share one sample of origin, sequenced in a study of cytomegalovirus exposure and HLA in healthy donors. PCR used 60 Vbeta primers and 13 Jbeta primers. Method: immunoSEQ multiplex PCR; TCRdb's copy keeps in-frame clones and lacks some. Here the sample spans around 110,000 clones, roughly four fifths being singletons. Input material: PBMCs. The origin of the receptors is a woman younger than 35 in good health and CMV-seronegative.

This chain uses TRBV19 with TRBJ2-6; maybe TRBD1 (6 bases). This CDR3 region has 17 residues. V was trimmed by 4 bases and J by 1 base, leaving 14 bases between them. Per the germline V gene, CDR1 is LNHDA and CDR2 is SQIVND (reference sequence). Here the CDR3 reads CASSNPGQISGANVLTF. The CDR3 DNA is TGTGCCAGTAGTAACCCGGGACAAATATCTGGGGCCAACGTCCTGACTTTC.

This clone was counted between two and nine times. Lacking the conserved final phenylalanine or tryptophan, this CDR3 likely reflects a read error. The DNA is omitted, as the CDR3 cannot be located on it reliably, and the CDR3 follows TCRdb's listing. Here the CDR3 reads CASSLDRDTTVSSYNSPLQV. J is TRBJ1-6 and V is TRBV7-8; the table's D call of TRBD1 was not tested on the DNA. The germline V gene encodes CDR1 SGHVS and CDR2 FQNEAQ. The CDR3 is 20 residues long, ends included.

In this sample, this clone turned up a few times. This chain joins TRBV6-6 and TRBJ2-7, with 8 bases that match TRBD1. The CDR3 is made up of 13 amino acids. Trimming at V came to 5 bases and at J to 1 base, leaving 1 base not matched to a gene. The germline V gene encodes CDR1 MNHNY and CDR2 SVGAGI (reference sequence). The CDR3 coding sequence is TGTGCCAGCAGTGGGGACAGGTCCTACGAGCAGTACTTC. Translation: CASSGDRSYEQYF.

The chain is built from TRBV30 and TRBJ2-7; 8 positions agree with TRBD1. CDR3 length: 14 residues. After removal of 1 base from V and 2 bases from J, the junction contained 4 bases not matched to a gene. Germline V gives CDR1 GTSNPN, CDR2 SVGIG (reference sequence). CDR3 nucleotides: TGTGCCTGGAGTGGTGGGACAGGAACCTACGAGCAGTACTTC. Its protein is CAWSGGTGTYEQYF.

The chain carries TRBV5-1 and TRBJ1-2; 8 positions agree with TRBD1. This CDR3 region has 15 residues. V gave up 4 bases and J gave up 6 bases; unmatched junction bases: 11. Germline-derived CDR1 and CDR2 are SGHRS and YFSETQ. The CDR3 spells CASSPRGRGRDGYTF. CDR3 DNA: TGCGCCAGCAGCCCCCGGGGCAGGGGGCGCGATGGCTACACCTTC.

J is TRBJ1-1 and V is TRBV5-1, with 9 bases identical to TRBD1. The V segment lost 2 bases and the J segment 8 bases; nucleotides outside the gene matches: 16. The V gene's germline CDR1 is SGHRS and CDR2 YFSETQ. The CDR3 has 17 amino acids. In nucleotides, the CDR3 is TGCGCCAGCAGCTTATCCCCTTGGGACAGGGTGGGGTTGGAAGCTTTCTTT. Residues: CASSLSPWDRVGLEAFF.

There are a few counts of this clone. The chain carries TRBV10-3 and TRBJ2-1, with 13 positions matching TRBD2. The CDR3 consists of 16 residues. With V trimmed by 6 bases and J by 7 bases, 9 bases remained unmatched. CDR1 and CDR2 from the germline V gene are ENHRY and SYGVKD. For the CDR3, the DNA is TGTGCCATCAGGAGGCAGCGACTAGCGGGGGGTAATGAGCAGTTCTTC. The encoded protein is CAIRRQRLAGGNEQFF.

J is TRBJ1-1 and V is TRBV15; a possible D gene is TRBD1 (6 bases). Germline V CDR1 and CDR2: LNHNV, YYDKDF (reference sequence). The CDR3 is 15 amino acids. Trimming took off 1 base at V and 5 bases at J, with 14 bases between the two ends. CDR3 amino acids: CATSRGQVGRTEAFF. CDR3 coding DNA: TGTGCCACCAGCAGAGGACAGGTCGGGAGGACTGAAGCTTTCTTT.

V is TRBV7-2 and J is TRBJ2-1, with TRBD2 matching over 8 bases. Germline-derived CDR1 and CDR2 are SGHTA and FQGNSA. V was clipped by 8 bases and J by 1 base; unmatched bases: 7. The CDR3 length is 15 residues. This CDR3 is CASAPGRGSYNEQFF. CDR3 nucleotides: TGTGCCAGCGCTCCCGGGAGGGGATCCTACAATGAGCAGTTCTTC. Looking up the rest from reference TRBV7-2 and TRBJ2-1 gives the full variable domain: GAGVSQSPSNKVTEKGKDVELRCDPISGHTALYWYRQSLGQGLEFLIYFQGNSAPDKSGLPSDRFSAERTGGSVSTLTIQRTQQEDSAVYLCASAPGRGSYNEQFFGPGTRLTVL.

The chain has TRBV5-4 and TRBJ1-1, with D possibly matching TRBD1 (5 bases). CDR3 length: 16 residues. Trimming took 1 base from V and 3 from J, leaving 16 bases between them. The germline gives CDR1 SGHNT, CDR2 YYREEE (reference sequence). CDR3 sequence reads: CASSLFLGGLDTEAFF. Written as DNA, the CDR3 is TGTGCCAGCAGCTTGTTTCTGGGGGGGTTGGACACTGAAGCTTTCTTT.

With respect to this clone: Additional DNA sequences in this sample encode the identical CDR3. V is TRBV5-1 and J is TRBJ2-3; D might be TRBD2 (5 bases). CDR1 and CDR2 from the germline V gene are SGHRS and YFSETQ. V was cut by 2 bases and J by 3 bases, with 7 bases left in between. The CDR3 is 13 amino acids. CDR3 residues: CASSLRGTDTQYF. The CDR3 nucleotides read TGCGCCAGCAGCTTAAGAGGGACAGATACGCAGTATTTT.

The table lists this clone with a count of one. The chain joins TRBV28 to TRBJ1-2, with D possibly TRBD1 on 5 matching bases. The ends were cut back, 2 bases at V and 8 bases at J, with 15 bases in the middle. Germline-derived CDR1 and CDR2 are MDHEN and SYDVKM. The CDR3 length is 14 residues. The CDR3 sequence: CASSLPDSLGGYTF. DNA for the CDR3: TGTGCCAGCAGTTTACCCGACAGCCTGGGGGGCTACACCTTC.

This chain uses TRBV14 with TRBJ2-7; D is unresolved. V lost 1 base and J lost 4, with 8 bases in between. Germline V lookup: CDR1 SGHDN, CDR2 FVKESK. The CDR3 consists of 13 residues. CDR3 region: CASSQGHLYEQYF. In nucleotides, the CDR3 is TGTGCCAGCAGCCAAGGGCATTTGTACGAGCAGTACTTC.

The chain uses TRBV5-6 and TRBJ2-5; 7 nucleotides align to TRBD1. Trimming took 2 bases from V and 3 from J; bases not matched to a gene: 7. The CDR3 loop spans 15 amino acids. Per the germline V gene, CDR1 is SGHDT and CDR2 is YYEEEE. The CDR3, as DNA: TGTGCCAGCAGCTTTCTTAGGACAGGAGAAGAGACCCAGTACTTC. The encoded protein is CASSFLRTGEETQYF.

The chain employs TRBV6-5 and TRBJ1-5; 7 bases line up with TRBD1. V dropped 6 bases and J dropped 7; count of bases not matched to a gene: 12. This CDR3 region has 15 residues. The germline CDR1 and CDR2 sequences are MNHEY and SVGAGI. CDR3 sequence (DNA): TGTGCCAGCAGCCGAAGGGGGCTCGGAGGACAGCCCCAGCATTTT. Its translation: CASSRRGLGGQPQHF.

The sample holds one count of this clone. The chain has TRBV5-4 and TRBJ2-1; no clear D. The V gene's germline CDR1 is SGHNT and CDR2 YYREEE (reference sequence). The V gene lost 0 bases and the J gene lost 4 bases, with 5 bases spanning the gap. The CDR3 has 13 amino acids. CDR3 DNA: TGTGCCAGCAGCTTGGATTCGTACAATGAGCAGTTCTTC. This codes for CASSLDSYNEQFF.

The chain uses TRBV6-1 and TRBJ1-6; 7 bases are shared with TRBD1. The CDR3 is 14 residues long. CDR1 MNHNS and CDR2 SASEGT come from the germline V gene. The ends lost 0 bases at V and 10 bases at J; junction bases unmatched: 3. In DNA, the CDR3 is TGTGCCAGCAGTGAAGCCTACAGGGGCTCACCCCTCCACTTT. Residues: CASSEAYRGSPLHF.

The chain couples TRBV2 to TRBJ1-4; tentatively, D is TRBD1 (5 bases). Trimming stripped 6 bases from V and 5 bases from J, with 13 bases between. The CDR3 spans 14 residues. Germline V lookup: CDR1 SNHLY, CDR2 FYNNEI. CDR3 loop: CASSGQGPNEKLFF. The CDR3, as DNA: TGTGCCAGCAGCGGCCAGGGCCCAAATGAAAAACTGTTTTTT.

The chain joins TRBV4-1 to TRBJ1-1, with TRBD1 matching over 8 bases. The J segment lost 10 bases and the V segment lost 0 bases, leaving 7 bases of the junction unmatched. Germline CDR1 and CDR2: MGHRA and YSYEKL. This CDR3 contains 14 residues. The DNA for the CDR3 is TGCGCCAGCAGCCAAGATAGGCAGGGGGCTGGAGCTTTCTTT. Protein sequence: CASSQDRQGAGAFF.

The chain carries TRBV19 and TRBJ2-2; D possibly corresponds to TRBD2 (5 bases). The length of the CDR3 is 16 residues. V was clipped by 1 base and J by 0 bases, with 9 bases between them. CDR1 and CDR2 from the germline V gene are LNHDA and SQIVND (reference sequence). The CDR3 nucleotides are TGTGCCAGTAGTATAGCCGGGGTCCCGAACACCGGGGAGCTGTTTTTT. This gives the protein CASSIAGVPNTGELFF.

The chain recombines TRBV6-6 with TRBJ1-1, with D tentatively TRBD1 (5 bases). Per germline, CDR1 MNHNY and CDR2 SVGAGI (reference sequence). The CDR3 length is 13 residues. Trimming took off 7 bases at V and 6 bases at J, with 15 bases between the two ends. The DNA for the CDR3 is TGTGCCAGCAAAGGCAGGGCCTTGGCTGAAGCTTTCTTT. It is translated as CASKGRALAEAFF.

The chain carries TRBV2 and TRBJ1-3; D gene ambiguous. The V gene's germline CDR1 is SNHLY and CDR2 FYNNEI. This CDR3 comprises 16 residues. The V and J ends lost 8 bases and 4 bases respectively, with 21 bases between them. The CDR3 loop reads CASHGSTRVAGNTIYF. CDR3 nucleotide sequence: TGTGCCAGCCATGGCAGTACGCGGGTCGCGGGAAACACCATATATTTT.

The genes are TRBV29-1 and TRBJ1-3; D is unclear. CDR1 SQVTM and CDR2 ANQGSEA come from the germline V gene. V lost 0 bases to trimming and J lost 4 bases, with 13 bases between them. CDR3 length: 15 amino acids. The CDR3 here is CSVEESRMEGNTIYF. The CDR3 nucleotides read TGCAGCGTTGAAGAGAGCAGGATGGAAGGAAACACCATATATTTT.

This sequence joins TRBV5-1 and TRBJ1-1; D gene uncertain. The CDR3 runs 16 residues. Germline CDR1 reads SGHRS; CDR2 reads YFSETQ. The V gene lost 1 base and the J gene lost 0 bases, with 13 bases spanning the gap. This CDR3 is CASSLLGSGLNTEAFF. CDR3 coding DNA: TGCGCCAGCAGCTTGCTTGGCAGCGGTTTGAACACTGAAGCTTTCTTT.

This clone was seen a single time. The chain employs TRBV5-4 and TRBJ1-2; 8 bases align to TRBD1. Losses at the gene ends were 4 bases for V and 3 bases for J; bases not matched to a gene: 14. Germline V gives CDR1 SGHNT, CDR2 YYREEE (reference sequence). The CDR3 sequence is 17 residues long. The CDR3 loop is CASSLPSAGTGHYGYTF. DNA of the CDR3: TGTGCCAGCAGCCTACCATCCGCGGGGACAGGCCACTATGGCTACACCTTC.

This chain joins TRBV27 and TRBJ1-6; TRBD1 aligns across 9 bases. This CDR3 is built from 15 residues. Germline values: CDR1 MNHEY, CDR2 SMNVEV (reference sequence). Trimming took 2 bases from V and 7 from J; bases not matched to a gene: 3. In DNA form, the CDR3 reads TGTGCCAGCAGTTTAGTGGGACAGGGAAATTCACCCCTCCACTTT. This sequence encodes CASSLVGQGNSPLHF.